This T cell receptor beta chain originates from a study of metastatic and nonmetastatic thyroid tumors. Study overall: Repertoires from blood and tumor or nodule tissue of malignant and benign thyroid patients were compared.

MiXCR reprocessed the PCR reads for TCRdb. The table lists some 28,000 clones, roughly 20% of them singletons. V was clipped by 1 base and J by 2 bases; unmatched bases: 4. Germline V gene data show CDR1 as SGHTA and CDR2 as FQGTGA. There are 17 residues in the CDR3. This clone was seen a handful of times. There were no patients who had received any treatment before thyroid surgery. This receptor was obtained from a female donor with papillary thyroid cancer or a benign thyroid nodule (not recorded which). Some clones in this sample may be carry-over from other donors' samples. This chain connects TRBV7-3 to TRBJ2-6; TRBD1 matches 8 bases. Specimen: blood. CDR3 coding DNA: TGTGCCAGCAGCTTAAGGCAGGGGGCGGCTGGGGCCAACGTCCTGACTTTC. Translation: CASSLRQGAAGANVLTF.